This T cell receptor (beta chain) was observed in a study of T cells after yellow fever vaccination. There are a few counts of this clonotype. It was through 5'RACE template switching that TCR cDNA was made, with a universal primer site and UMIs added. TCRdb independently ran MiXCR on the 5' RACE reads; one entry per CDR3 protein. The table records 300,000 to 400,000 distinct CDR3 sequences, 9.5% to 15% of them present only once. This receptor was taken from a young man who received the YFV17D yellow fever vaccine. The specimen was CD4+ T cells sorted from PBMCs, collected 15 days after the yellow fever booster vaccination.

CDR3 loop: CASSLSGYTF. The DNA for the CDR3 is TGTGCCAGCAGTTTGAGTGGCTACACCTTC. The chain is built from TRBV12-3 or TRBV12-4 and TRBJ1-2; D is uncertain. The CDR3 contains 10 residues. V was shortened by 3 bases and J by 7 bases, with 3 bases between the two germline ends.